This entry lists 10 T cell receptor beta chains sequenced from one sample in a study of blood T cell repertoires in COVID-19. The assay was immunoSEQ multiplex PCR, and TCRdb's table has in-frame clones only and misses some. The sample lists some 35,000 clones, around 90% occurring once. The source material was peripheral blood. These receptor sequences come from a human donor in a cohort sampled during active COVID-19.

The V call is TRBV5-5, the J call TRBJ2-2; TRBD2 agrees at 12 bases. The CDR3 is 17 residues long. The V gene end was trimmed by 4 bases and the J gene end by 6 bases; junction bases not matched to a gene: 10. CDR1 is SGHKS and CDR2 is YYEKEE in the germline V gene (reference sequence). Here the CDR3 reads CASSTGLAGNRAGELFF. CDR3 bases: TGTGCCAGCAGCACCGGACTAGCGGGAAATAGGGCCGGGGAGCTGTTTTTT. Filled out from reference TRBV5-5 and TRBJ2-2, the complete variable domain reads DAGVTQSPTHLIKTRGQQVTLRCSPISGHKSVSWYQQVLGQGPQFIFQYYEKEERGRGNFPDRFSARQFPNYSSELNVNALLLGDSALYLCASSTGLAGNRAGELFFGEGSRLTVL.

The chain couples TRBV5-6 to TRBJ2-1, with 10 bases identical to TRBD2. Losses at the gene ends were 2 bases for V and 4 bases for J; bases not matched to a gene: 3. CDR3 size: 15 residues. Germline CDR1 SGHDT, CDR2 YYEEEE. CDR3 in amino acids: CASSFGTSAYNEQFF. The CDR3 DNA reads TGTGCCAGCAGCTTTGGGACTAGCGCATACAATGAGCAGTTCTTC.

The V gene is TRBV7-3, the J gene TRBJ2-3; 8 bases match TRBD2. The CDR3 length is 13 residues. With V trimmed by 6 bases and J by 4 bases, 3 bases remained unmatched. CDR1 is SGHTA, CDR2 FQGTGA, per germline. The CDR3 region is CASSLAGSDTQYF. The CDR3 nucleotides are TGTGCCAGCAGTCTAGCGGGTTCAGATACGCAGTATTTT. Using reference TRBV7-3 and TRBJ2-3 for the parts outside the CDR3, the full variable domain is GAGVSQTPSNKVTEKGKYVELRCDPISGHTALYWYRQSLGQGPEFLIYFQGTGAADDSGLPNDRFFAVRPEGSVSTLKIQRTERGDSAVYLCASSLAGSDTQYFGPGTRLTVL.

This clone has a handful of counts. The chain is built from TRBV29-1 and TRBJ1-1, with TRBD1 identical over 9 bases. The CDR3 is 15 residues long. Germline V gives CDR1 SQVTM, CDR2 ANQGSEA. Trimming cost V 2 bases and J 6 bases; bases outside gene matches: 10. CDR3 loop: CSVEKGQGYIPEAFF. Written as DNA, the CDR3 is TGCAGCGTTGAAAAGGGACAGGGCTACATCCCTGAAGCTTTCTTT.

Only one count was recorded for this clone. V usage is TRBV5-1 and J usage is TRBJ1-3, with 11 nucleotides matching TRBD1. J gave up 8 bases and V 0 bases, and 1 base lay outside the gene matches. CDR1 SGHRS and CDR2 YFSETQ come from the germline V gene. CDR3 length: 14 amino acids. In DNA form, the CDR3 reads TGCGCCAGCAGCTTGGAGGGACAGGGGGACACCATATATTTT. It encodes CASSLEGQGDTIYF.

CDR3 DNA sequence: TGTGCCAGCAGCCTCCTTGGTCTGGCGAACACTGAAGCTTTCTTT. It translates to CASSLLGLANTEAFF. The chain uses TRBV3-1 (or the pseudogene TRBV3-2) and TRBJ1-1; no clear D gene. CDR3 size: 15 residues. Germline lookup yields CDR1 LGHDT and CDR2 YNNKEL (reference sequence). V was pared by 4 bases and J by 1 base, with 13 bases between.

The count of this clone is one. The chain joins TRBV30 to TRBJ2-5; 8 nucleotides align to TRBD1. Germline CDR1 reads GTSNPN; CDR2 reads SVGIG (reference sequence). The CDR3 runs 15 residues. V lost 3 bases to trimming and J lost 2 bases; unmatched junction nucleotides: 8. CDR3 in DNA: TGTGCCTGGAGCGGCGGGACAGGAGGACAAGAGACCCAGTACTTC. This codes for CAWSGGTGGQETQYF.

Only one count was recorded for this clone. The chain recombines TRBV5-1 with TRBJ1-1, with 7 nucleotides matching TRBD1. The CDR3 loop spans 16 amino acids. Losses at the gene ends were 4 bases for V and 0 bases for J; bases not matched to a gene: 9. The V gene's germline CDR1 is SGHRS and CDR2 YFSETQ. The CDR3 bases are TGCGCCAGCAGCCTAGGACAGGTGGCTTTGAACACTGAAGCTTTCTTT. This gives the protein CASSLGQVALNTEAFF.

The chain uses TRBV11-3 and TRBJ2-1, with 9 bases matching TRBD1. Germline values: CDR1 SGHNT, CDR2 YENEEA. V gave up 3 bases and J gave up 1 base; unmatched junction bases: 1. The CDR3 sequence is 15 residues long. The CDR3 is CASSFGQGSYNEQFF. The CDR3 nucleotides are TGTGCCAGCAGCTTTGGACAGGGGTCCTACAATGAGCAGTTCTTC.

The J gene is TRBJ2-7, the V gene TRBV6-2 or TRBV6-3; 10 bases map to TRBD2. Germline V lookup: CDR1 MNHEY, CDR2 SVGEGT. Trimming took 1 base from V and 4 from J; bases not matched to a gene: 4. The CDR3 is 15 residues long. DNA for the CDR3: TGTGCCAGCAGTTACTTGGCTAGCGGGAGATACGAGCAGTACTTC. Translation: CASSYLASGRYEQYF.